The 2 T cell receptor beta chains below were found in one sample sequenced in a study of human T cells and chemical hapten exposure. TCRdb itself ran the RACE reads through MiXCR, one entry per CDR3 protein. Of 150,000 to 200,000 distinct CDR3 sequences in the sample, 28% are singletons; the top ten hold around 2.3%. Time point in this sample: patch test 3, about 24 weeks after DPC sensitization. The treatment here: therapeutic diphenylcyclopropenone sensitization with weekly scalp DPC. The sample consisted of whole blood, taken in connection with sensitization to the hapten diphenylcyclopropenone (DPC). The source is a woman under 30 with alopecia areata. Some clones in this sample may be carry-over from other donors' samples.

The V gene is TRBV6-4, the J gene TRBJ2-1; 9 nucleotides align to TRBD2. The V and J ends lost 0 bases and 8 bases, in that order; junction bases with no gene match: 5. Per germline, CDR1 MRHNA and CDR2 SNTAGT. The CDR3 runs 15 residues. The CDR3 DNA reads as TGTGCCAGCAGTGACTCGGCGGGGGGGCTGGATGAGCAGTTCTTC. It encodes CASSDSAGGLDEQFF.

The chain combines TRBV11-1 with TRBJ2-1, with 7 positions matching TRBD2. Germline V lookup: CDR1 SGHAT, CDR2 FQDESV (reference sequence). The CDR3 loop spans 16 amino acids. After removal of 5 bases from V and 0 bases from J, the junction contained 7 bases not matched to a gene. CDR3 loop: CASSTSSGTSYNEQFF. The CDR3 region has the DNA TGTGCCAGCAGCACCTCTAGCGGTACCTCCTACAATGAGCAGTTCTTC.